This is a list of T cell receptor beta chains from one sample in a study of early T cells in non-severe SARS-CoV-2 infection. TCRdb re-analysed the 5' RACE reads in MiXCR, keeping a single row per CDR3 protein. The sample lists roughly 40,000 distinct CDR3 sequences; roughly 6.2% were seen once. The specimen sequenced was whole blood. These receptors all come from an adult who was a healthcare worker with PCR-confirmed SARS-CoV-2 infection or an uninfected control (not recorded which). CDR3s include the opening cysteine and the closing phenylalanine or tryptophan. A D gene is named only where the DNA matches it firmly. The listing skips clone size in some rows; elsewhere it reads once, few, many or a size class.

TRBJ2-1 TRBV2 few - CASSGLGSNEQFF TGTGCCAGCAGTGGGCTAGGGTCCAATGAGCAGTTCTTC
TRBJ2-1 TRBV27 medium-sized TRBD2 CASSLRDYGDEQFF TGTGCCAGCAGTCTCCGGGACTATGGGGATGAGCAGTTCTTC
TRBJ2-3 TRBV11-3 few - CASSRDLGDTQYF TGTGCCAGCAGCAGAGATTTAGGAGATACGCAGTATTTT
TRBJ2-4 TRBV14 - - CASSQVNIQYF TGTGCCAGCAGCCAAGTCAACATTCAGTACTTC
TRBJ1-3 TRBV3-1 - - CASSQGSQGIHSGNTIYF TGTGCCAGCAGCCAAGGTAGTCAGGGCATACACTCTGGAAACACCATATATTTT
TRBJ2-3 TRBV7-9 many - CASILTNLRGGTDTQYF TGTGCCAGCATCCTCACCAACCTCAGGGGTGGCACAGATACGCAGTATTTT
TRBJ2-5 TRBV3-1 - - CASRTQETQYF TGTGCCAGCAGGACACAAGAGACCCAGTACTTC
TRBJ2-1 TRBV27 medium-sized TRBD2 CASSLTSGGYNEQFF TGTGCCAGCAGTCTGACTAGCGGGGGCTACAATGAGCAGTTCTTC
TRBJ2-2 TRBV6-5 - - CASSRVGTGELFF TGTGCCAGCAGTCGTGTAGGGACCGGGGAGCTGTTTTTT
TRBJ1-6 TRBV5-6 - - CASSFFSREQSPLHF TGTGCCAGCAGCTTCTTTTCTAGGGAGCAGTCACCCCTCCACTTT
TRBJ2-7 TRBV5-1 few TRBD1 CASSAHPGQVYEQYF TGCGCCAGCAGCGCCCACCCGGGACAGGTATACGAGCAGTACTTC
TRBJ2-2 TRBV7-6 - - CASSYLPREIPGELFF TGTGCCAGCAGCTACCTCCCCAGGGAAATCCCCGGGGAGCTGTTTTTT
TRBJ2-7 TRBV4-1 - - CASSQERASEQYF TGCGCCAGCAGCCAAGAAAGGGCGAGTGAGCAGTACTTC
TRBJ2-7 TRBV5-1 few TRBD1 CASSQGQGPNEQYF TGCGCCAGCAGCCAAGGACAGGGTCCAAACGAGCAGTACTTC
TRBJ2-1 TRBV12-3/TRBV12-4 many - CASSPTLVSYNEQFF TGTGCCAGCAGCCCGACTCTCGTCTCCTACAATGAGCAGTTCTTC
TRBJ2-3 TRBV30 - - CAWSVGTDTQYF TGTGCCTGGAGTGTTGGCACAGATACGCAGTATTTT
TRBJ2-7 TRBV28 many - CASSLPGALRYEQYF TGTGCCAGCAGTTTACCGGGGGCTTTAAGATACGAGCAGTACTTC
TRBJ2-4 TRBV28 many - CASSPTTGALAKNIQYF TGTGCCAGCAGTCCGACGACAGGAGCGTTAGCCAAAAACATTCAGTACTTC
TRBJ1-2 TRBV5-1 many TRBD1 CASSGRDSVANYGYTF TGCGCCAGCAGCGGAAGGGACAGCGTAGCTAACTATGGCTACACCTTC
TRBJ1-6 TRBV2 many - CASSDAGSSYNSPLHF TGTGCCAGCAGTGACGCAGGGAGCTCCTATAATTCACCCCTCCACTTT
TRBJ2-4 TRBV28 few TRBD1 CASKFGQGIAKNIQYF TGTGCCAGCAAGTTCGGACAGGGAATAGCCAAAAACATTCAGTACTTC
TRBJ2-2 TRBV10-3 - - CAARGQLNTGELFF TGTGCCGCAAGGGGTCAGCTCAACACCGGGGAGCTGTTTTTT
TRBJ2-1 TRBV6-2/TRBV6-3 few TRBD2 CASTPAGGTYNEQFF TGTGCCAGCACCCCAGCGGGGGGGACCTACAATGAGCAGTTCTTC
TRBJ2-5 TRBV30 few TRBD2 CAWTNGLAAFETQYF TGTGCCTGGACTAACGGACTAGCGGCATTTGAGACCCAGTACTTC
TRBJ2-6 TRBV5-4 many TRBD1 CASSPTGVSSGANVLTF TGTGCCAGCAGCCCGACAGGGGTGAGCTCTGGGGCCAACGTCCTGACTTTC
TRBJ1-5 TRBV6-1 many - CASSELGTQSQPQHF TGTGCCAGCAGTGAATTGGGGACTCAAAGTCAGCCCCAGCATTTT
TRBJ1-1 TRBV7-6 - - CASSLQQGGTEAFF TGTGCCAGCAGCTTGCAACAGGGTGGCACTGAAGCTTTCTTT
TRBJ2-1 TRBV7-2 many TRBD2 CASSFRTSGANEQFF TGTGCCAGCAGCTTTCGGACTAGCGGGGCTAATGAGCAGTTCTTC
TRBJ1-1 TRBV20-1 many - CSARKTGVSQAFF TGCAGTGCTAGGAAGACAGGAGTAAGTCAAGCTTTCTTT
TRBJ2-5 TRBV20-1 many TRBD2 CSARSGLAGRETQYF TGCAGTGCTAGATCCGGACTAGCGGGGAGGGAGACCCAGTACTTC
TRBJ1-5 TRBV27 - - CASSLRSGQEPQHF TGTGCCAGCAGTTTAAGGTCAGGCCAGGAGCCCCAGCATTTT
TRBJ2-3 TRBV10-3 - - CAISPGQPDTQYF TGTGCCATCAGTCCCGGACAGCCAGATACGCAGTATTTT
TRBJ1-6 TRBV3-1 many - CASSQEGQGFSPLHF TGTGCCAGCAGCCAAGAAGGGCAGGGTTTTTCACCCCTCCACTTT
TRBJ2-2 TRBV7-9 few TRBD1 CASSPQTGYTGELFF TGTGCCAGCAGCCCCCAGACAGGGTACACCGGGGAGCTGTTTTTT
TRBJ2-1 TRBV7-8 few - CASSFSDREQFF TGTGCCAGCAGCTTTAGCGATCGGGAGCAGTTCTTC
TRBJ2-7 TRBV21-1 many - CASSKDNSYEQYF TGTGCCAGCAGCAAAGACAACTCCTACGAGCAGTACTTC
TRBJ1-1 TRBV20-1 many TRBD1 CSARQGRGEAFF TGCAGTGCTCGACAGGGGAGGGGTGAAGCTTTCTTT
TRBJ2-5 TRBV10-2 many - CASKLNRKETQYF TGCGCCAGCAAGTTGAACCGAAAAGAGACCCAGTACTTC
TRBJ1-1 TRBV2 many TRBD1 CASSGQGNTEAFF TGTGCCAGCAGCGGACAGGGGAACACTGAAGCTTTCTTT
TRBJ2-1 TRBV6-5 few - CASSYGGASYNEQFF TGTGCCAGCAGTTACGGGGGAGCCTCCTACAATGAGCAGTTCTTC
TRBJ2-7 TRBV18 many TRBD2 CASSPSAGDTYEQYF TGTGCCAGCTCACCATCCGCGGGGGATACCTACGAGCAGTACTTC
TRBJ2-3 TRBV11-2 many TRBD1 CASSLRPGQGTDTQYF TGTGCCAGCAGCCTCCGCCCGGGACAGGGCACAGATACGCAGTATTTT
TRBJ1-1 TRBV7-6 few - CASSLEPQGTGTEAFF TGTGCCAGCAGCTTAGAACCGCAGGGGACGGGTACTGAAGCTTTCTTT